Each of the 13 T cell receptor beta chains below was sequenced from the same sample in a study of control samples from healthy donors and cancer patients. Libraries were prepared by immunoSEQ multiplex PCR; TCRdb keeps only in-frame clonotypes and omits some of them. The sample comprises around 230,000 clones, about 95% of which are singletons, and around 1.5% rests with the top ten. The sequenced material came from blood. The receptor source for this set is a man between 45 and 60 years old in good health.

A single count supports this clone. The chain employs TRBV7-9 and TRBJ1-1; perhaps TRBD1 as D (6 bases). Germline loops: CDR1 SEHNR, CDR2 FQNEAQ (reference sequence). CDR3 length: 13 amino acids. V lost 0 bases and J 5 bases, leaving 7 bases between the germline ends. In nucleotides, the CDR3 is TGTGCCAGCAGCTTAGCACAGGGTACTGAAGCTTTCTTT. Its translation is CASSLAQGTEAFF.

This sequence joins TRBV6-5 and TRBJ1-3, with 7 bases lining up with TRBD1. V lost 6 bases, J lost 2 bases, and 4 bases stayed unmatched. The V gene's germline CDR1 is MNHEY and CDR2 SVGAGI. This CDR3 is 14 amino acids long. The chain's CDR3 is CASRGTVAGNTIYF. The CDR3 nucleotides read TGTGCCAGCAGAGGGACAGTCGCTGGAAACACCATATATTTT.

Details on this clone: Distinct nucleotide sequences in the sample also encode this CDR3. The chain joins TRBV5-4 to TRBJ2-5; D is unclear. The CDR3 extends over 11 amino acids. Germline V gives CDR1 SGHNT, CDR2 YYREEE (reference sequence). V was shortened by 1 base and J by 2 bases, with 0 bases between the two germline ends. CDR3 protein: CASSLQETQYF. CDR3 in DNA: TGTGCCAGCAGCTTGCAAGAGACCCAGTACTTC.

The V call is TRBV2, the J call TRBJ2-5; D is unresolved. The V gene's germline CDR1 is SNHLY and CDR2 FYNNEI. V lost 9 bases, J lost 3 bases, and 5 bases lay in between. There are 10 residues in the CDR3. This chain's CDR3 is CASTEETQYF. CDR3 bases: TGTGCCAGTACCGAAGAGACCCAGTACTTC.

The chain links TRBV19 to TRBJ1-1; the D is unclear. The germline V gene encodes CDR1 LNHDA and CDR2 SQIVND (reference sequence). The CDR3 sequence is 13 residues long. V lost 10 bases to trimming and J lost 0 bases, with 12 bases between them. This chain's CDR3 is CATRDILNTEAFF. CDR3 nucleotide sequence: TGTGCCACTAGGGATATTTTGAACACTGAAGCTTTCTTT.

This clone has only one observation. The rearrangement uses TRBV27 and TRBJ1-1, with 8 positions matching TRBD1. CDR3 length equals 16 residues. Trimming removed 2 bases from V and 0 bases from J; junction bases left unmatched: 5. CDR1 is MNHEY and CDR2 is SMNVEV in the germline V gene (reference sequence). CDR3 residues: CASSLGQGALNTEAFF. The CDR3 coding sequence is TGTGCCAGCAGTTTAGGGCAGGGGGCTCTGAACACTGAAGCTTTCTTT.

The chain combines TRBV10-3 with TRBJ2-2; D is unresolved. The CDR3 length is 13 residues. The V end lost 2 bases, the J end lost 6 bases, and 7 bases lay between the germline ends. Germline V gives CDR1 ENHRY, CDR2 SYGVKD. CDR3 sequence reads: CAISETRSGELFF. The CDR3 DNA is TGTGCCATCAGTGAGACAAGGTCCGGGGAGCTGTTTTTT.

Here the CDR3 DNA reads TGTGCCAGCAGCCCAGGCAGGGAAGTCACTGGAAACACCATATATTTT. Encoded protein: CASSPGREVTGNTIYF. The chain carries TRBV7-9 and TRBJ1-3; D is perhaps TRBD1 (5 bases). The germline gives CDR1 SEHNR, CDR2 FQNEAQ (reference sequence). The length of the CDR3 is 16 residues. Trimming pared 5 bases from V and 2 bases from J, leaving 16 bases between.

V is TRBV19 and J is TRBJ1-5; 9 positions match TRBD1. Trimming took 4 bases from V and 4 from J; bases not matched to a gene: 8. The length of the CDR3 is 16 residues. The germline gives CDR1 LNHDA, CDR2 SQIVND (reference sequence). CDR3 DNA: TGTGCCAGTAGTAATACCGGGACAGGGCATAATCAGCCCCAGCATTTT. It specifies CASSNTGTGHNQPQHF.

The gene calls are TRBV7-2 and TRBJ1-3; TRBD1 is a possible D gene (5 bases). The CDR3 is 14 residues long. The germline V gene encodes CDR1 SGHTA and CDR2 FQGNSA. V gave up 5 bases and J gave up 8 bases, with 16 bases separating them. The CDR3 region has the DNA TGTGCCAGCAGCCCCCGAGGATGGGGGGACACCATATATTTT. This codes for CASSPRGWGDTIYF.

As to this clone: The same CDR3 also results from other DNA sequences found in this sample. This chain uses TRBV5-5 with TRBJ2-7; 7 bases fit TRBD1. V shed 4 bases, J shed 1 base, and the junction held 2 bases outside the gene matches. From germline, CDR1 is SGHKS and CDR2 YYEKEE (reference sequence). The CDR3 is made up of 13 amino acids. In DNA form, the CDR3 reads TGTGCCAGCAGCAGGGGGCAGTCCTACGAGCAGTACTTC. This gives the protein CASSRGQSYEQYF.

V usage is TRBV11-3 and J usage is TRBJ2-1; 8 bases fit TRBD2. This CDR3 is built from 15 residues. Germline V lookup: CDR1 SGHNT, CDR2 YENEEA. V was clipped by 1 base and J by 6 bases; unmatched bases: 5. The CDR3 protein is CASSLAGLAGNEQFF. The CDR3 DNA sequence: TGTGCCAGCAGCTTAGCAGGGCTAGCGGGCAATGAGCAGTTCTTC.

This clone is a singleton in its sample. J is TRBJ1-2 and V is TRBV21-1; the listed D gene, TRBD1, was not tested against the DNA. TRBV21-1 is given as a pseudogene. This CDR3 region has 15 residues. CDR3 residues: CASSNVFGDRKKYTF. The CDR3 coding sequence is TGTGCCAGCAGCAATGTATTTGGGGACAGGAAGAAGTACACCTTC.